The 27 T cell receptor beta chains presented below share a single source sample, sequenced in a study of T-cell memory formation after mild COVID-19. TCRdb re-derived calls from the 5' RACE reads in MiXCR, one entry per CDR3 protein. The sample shows approximately 340,000 distinct CDR3 sequences, approximately 15% of them seen only once. Sequenced sample: PBMCs or a T cell subset sorted from them (not recorded which). The receptors here all came from a man in his late teens or twenties who had mild COVID-19 (a few samples of this study predate the infection). Cell type and time point are not known.

This clonotype turned up a few times. This sequence joins TRBV29-1 and TRBJ2-7; D is possibly TRBD2 (5 bases). The CDR3 contains 12 residues. Trimming shortened V by 2 bases and J by 4 bases, and 9 bases separated the two germline ends. CDR1 SQVTM and CDR2 ANQGSEA come from the germline V gene. CDR3 in amino acids: CSVENSGYEQYF. In DNA, the CDR3 is TGCAGCGTTGAAAACTCGGGATACGAGCAGTACTTC.

The V gene is TRBV12-3 or TRBV12-4, the J gene TRBJ1-2; D gene unclear. The V end lost 4 bases, the J end lost 7 bases, and 16 bases lay between the germline ends. CDR3 length: 14 residues. Here the CDR3 reads CASSSFRSTGGYTF. CDR3 nucleotides: TGTGCCAGCAGTTCATTTCGTAGTACGGGTGGCTACACCTTC.

There are a few counts of this clonotype. This rearrangement joins TRBV7-9 to TRBJ2-1; TRBD2 agrees at 10 bases. The V gene's germline CDR1 is SEHNR and CDR2 FQNEAQ (reference sequence). There are 17 residues in the CDR3. Unmatched junction bases numbered 8, after V lost 4 bases and J lost 2 bases. The CDR3 region has the DNA TGTGCCAGCAGCTCCAACCGGCTAGCGGGGGCCTACAATGAGCAGTTCTTC. It is translated as CASSSNRLAGAYNEQFF.

This clonotype was seen at least ten times. J is TRBJ2-3 and V is TRBV10-3; TRBD2 is a possible D gene (5 bases). Germline CDR1 is ENHRY and CDR2 is SYGVKD. V was clipped by 5 bases and J by 0 bases, with 15 bases between them. CDR3 length: 16 amino acids. CDR3 sequence reads: CAISSQISDSTDTQYF. CDR3 in DNA: TGTGCCATCAGTTCGCAGATTAGCGACAGCACAGATACGCAGTATTTT.

This clonotype was counted between two and nine times. The V gene is TRBV7-9, the J gene TRBJ2-1, with 10 bases fitting TRBD2. Germline loops: CDR1 SEHNR, CDR2 FQNEAQ (reference sequence). The CDR3 runs to 15 residues. V lost 10 bases and J lost 4; bases outside the gene matches: 10. The CDR3 reads CATPASGGHYNEQFF. The CDR3 DNA follows: TGTGCCACCCCGGCTAGCGGGGGTCATTACAATGAGCAGTTCTTC.

This clonotype appeared a few times. CDR3 sequence (DNA): TGTGCCAGCAGTACGGGACCTCTCAATCAGCCCCAGCATTTT. It specifies CASSTGPLNQPQHF. This rearrangement joins TRBV12-3 or TRBV12-4 to TRBJ1-5; D might be TRBD1 (5 bases). The V end lost 5 bases, the J end lost 3 bases, and 11 bases lay between the germline ends. The length of the CDR3 is 14 residues.

The chain employs TRBV24-1 and TRBJ2-3; TRBD2 agrees at 12 bases. CDR1 is KGHDR, CDR2 SFDVKD, per germline. V lost 3 bases and J lost 0; bases outside the gene matches: 3. CDR3 length: 17 residues. The CDR3 loop is CATSDPSGGASTDTQYF. The CDR3 DNA reads TGTGCCACCAGTGATCCTAGCGGGGGGGCCAGCACAGATACGCAGTATTTT.

The table lists this clonotype with a few counts. This chain links TRBV6-6 with TRBJ1-4; D is uncertain. The V gene lost 0 bases and the J gene lost 0 bases, with 5 bases spanning the gap. The CDR3 has 15 amino acids. CDR1 and CDR2 from the germline V gene are MNHNY and SVGAGI (reference sequence). CDR3 sequence: CASSYSAATNEKLFF. CDR3 DNA: TGTGCCAGCAGTTACTCCGCAGCAACTAATGAAAAACTGTTTTTT.

CDR3 sequence (DNA): TGTGCCAGCAGTGCAGCAGAAGGGGGGGCCCCAGATACGCAGTATTTT. Translated: CASSAAEGGAPDTQYF. The chain is built from TRBV6-4 and TRBJ2-3, with TRBD2 as a possible D gene (7 bases). Trimming removed 4 bases at V and 4 bases at J, with 18 bases between. Germline V CDR1 and CDR2: MRHNA, SNTAGT. This CDR3 is built from 16 residues.

This chain connects TRBV4-1 to TRBJ2-5; 11 nucleotides align to TRBD1. The germline gives CDR1 MGHRA, CDR2 YSYEKL. V was pared by 3 bases and J by 5 bases, with 8 bases of the junction left unmatched. The CDR3 runs 16 residues. CDR3 region: CASSHPGQGVGETQYF. DNA for the CDR3: TGCGCCAGCAGCCATCCGGGACAGGGGGTCGGTGAGACCCAGTACTTC.

The genes are TRBV11-1 and TRBJ1-1; D remains ambiguous. Germline V lookup: CDR1 SGHAT, CDR2 FQDESV (reference sequence). There are 14 residues in the CDR3. With 0 bases removed from V and 11 bases from J, the gap between germline ends came to 16 bases. The CDR3 DNA reads TGTGCCAGCAGCTTAGCCCAGGAGGCCCGGCGGGCTTTCTTT. Its translation: CASSLAQEARRAFF. Supplemented by reference TRBV11-1 and TRBJ1-1, the full variable domain reads EAEVAQSPRYKITEKSQAVAFWCDPISGHATLYWYRQILGQGPELLVQFQDESVVDDSQLPKDRFSAERLKGVDSTLKIQPAELGDSAMYLCASSLAQEARRAFFGQGTRLTVV.

The rearrangement links TRBV9 to TRBJ2-1; TRBD2 is a possible D gene (7 bases). CDR1 and CDR2 (germline): SGDLS, YYNGEE. The V end lost 2 bases, the J end lost 0 bases, and 15 bases lay between the germline ends. The CDR3 is 17 residues long. CDR3 bases: TGTGCCAGCAGCGTCCATCGGGGGGCCAGCTCCTACAATGAGCAGTTCTTC. Residues: CASSVHRGASSYNEQFF.

This clonotype has just a few counts. The rearrangement links TRBV6-2 or TRBV6-3 to TRBJ2-7; perhaps TRBD2 as D (5 bases). The CDR3 runs to 13 residues. The germline CDR1 and CDR2 sequences are MNHEY and SVGEGT. V lost 6 bases and J 2 bases, leaving 11 bases between the germline ends. This CDR3 reads CASSRTVAYEQYV. The CDR3 bases are TGTGCCAGCAGCCGGACTGTTGCCTACGAGCAGTACGTC.

This clonotype was observed many times. One end of the junction does not line up with germline, which may come from a read error. This chain connects TRBV7-3 to TRBJ2-6; tentatively, D is TRBD1 or TRBD2 (5 bases each). The V gene's germline CDR1 is SGHTA and CDR2 FQGTGA. The length of the CDR3 is 17 residues. This CDR3 is CASSLTGTPSGANVLTF. CDR3 in DNA: TGTGCCAGCAGTTTAACCGGGACGCCCTCTGGGGCCAACGTCCTGACTTTC.

The sample holds one count of this clonotype. This chain links TRBV10-3 with TRBJ2-3, with D possibly being TRBD1 or TRBD2 (5 bases each). V was shortened by 3 bases and J by 4 bases, with 20 bases between the two germline ends. CDR1 and CDR2 from the germline V gene are ENHRY and SYGVKD. This CDR3 spans 17 amino acids. The CDR3 protein is CAISDIVGRQPSDTQYF. As DNA, the CDR3 is TGTGCCATCAGTGATATCGTGGGACGCCAACCCTCAGATACGCAGTATTTT.

The chain links TRBV7-6 to TRBJ2-3; TRBD1 or TRBD2 may be the D gene (5 bases each). Trimming shortened V by 6 bases and J by 3 bases, and 13 bases separated the two germline ends. Germline V CDR1 and CDR2: SGHVS, FNYEAQ. The CDR3 has 14 residues. In nucleotides, the CDR3 is TGTGCCAGCAGTCAGTATGGGGGTACAGATACGCAGTATTTT. It yields the protein CASSQYGGTDTQYF.

The gene calls are TRBV28 and TRBJ1-2, with D perhaps TRBD1 (5 bases). The CDR3 has 11 residues. The germline V and J ends were trimmed by 5 bases and 8 bases, with 9 bases remaining between them. Per germline, CDR1 MDHEN and CDR2 SYDVKM. Here the CDR3 reads CASSLKGGYTF. CDR3 coding DNA: TGTGCCAGCAGTCTTAAGGGGGGCTACACCTTC.

The rearrangement uses TRBV7-3 and TRBJ2-3; a possible D gene is TRBD1 (5 bases). This CDR3 contains 14 residues. Trimming removed 3 bases at V and 4 bases at J, with 11 bases between. From germline, CDR1 is SGHTA and CDR2 FQGTGA. The CDR3 bases are TGTGCCAGCAGCTTGGGGCCGGCATCAGATACGCAGTATTTT. Its translation is CASSLGPASDTQYF.

Concerning this clonotype: Compared with germline, one end of the junction differs, possibly owing to a read error. The CDR3 reads CATSLVYGTGFSQPQHF. DNA of the CDR3: TGTGCCACCAGCCTTGTCTATGGGACAGGGTTTAGTCAGCCCCAGCATTTT. The chain uses TRBV5-5 and TRBJ1-5, with TRBD1 matching 9 bases. The CDR3 extends over 17 amino acids. The germline CDR1 and CDR2 sequences are SGHKS and YYEKEE (reference sequence).

The rearrangement uses TRBV12-3 or TRBV12-4 and TRBJ2-1, with D maybe TRBD1 (5 bases). The CDR3 has 13 residues. V was clipped by 5 bases and J by 7 bases, with 12 bases between them. CDR3 DNA: TGTGCCAGCAGTCTACAGACAGTGAATGAGCAGTTCTTC. Translated: CASSLQTVNEQFF.

The chain joins TRBV12-3 or TRBV12-4 to TRBJ1-1; TRBD1 agrees at 7 bases. This CDR3 is 12 amino acids long. J gave up 8 bases and V 3 bases, and 3 bases lay outside the gene matches. The CDR3 region has the DNA TGTGCCAGCAGTTTCTCGACAGGGGAAGCTTTCTTT. This translates into CASSFSTGEAFF.

This clonotype was seen repeatedly, ten times or more. The rearrangement uses TRBV5-1 and TRBJ2-7; D gene unclear. Germline CDR1 is SGHRS and CDR2 is YFSETQ. Trimming removed 7 bases at V and 4 bases at J, with 6 bases between. The CDR3 contains 10 residues. The CDR3 DNA follows: TGCGCCAGCGGAGTATACGAGCAGTACTTC. Amino acid sequence: CASGVYEQYF.

The rearrangement links TRBV4-3 to TRBJ2-6, with 9 bases matching TRBD1. V gave up 4 bases and J gave up 2 bases; unmatched junction bases: 9. Germline-derived CDR1 and CDR2 are LGHNA and YSLEER. This CDR3 comprises 18 residues. The CDR3 loop is CASSLIQGAGTGANVLTF. The CDR3 coding sequence is TGCGCCAGCAGCCTAATACAGGGGGCAGGAACTGGGGCCAACGTCCTGACTTTC.

The chain uses TRBV20-1 and TRBJ2-5, with TRBD2 as a possible D gene (7 bases). The CDR3 contains 12 residues. V was cut by 5 bases and J by 7 bases, with 14 bases left in between. Per germline, CDR1 DFQATT and CDR2 SNEGSKA (reference sequence). CDR3 sequence reads: CSAYGGRGTQYF. CDR3 bases: TGCAGTGCTTACGGGGGGCGAGGGACCCAGTACTTC.

V and J are TRBV11-1 and TRBJ2-1; a weak D match, TRBD1 (5 bases). The CDR3 sequence is 10 residues long. Germline assignment: CDR1 SGHAT and CDR2 FQDESV (reference sequence). V shed 6 bases and J shed 9 bases, with 6 bases lying between them. This chain's CDR3 is CASRGVEQFF. CDR3 DNA sequence: TGTGCCAGCAGAGGGGTTGAGCAGTTCTTC.

The chain carries TRBV4-3 and TRBJ1-6; D might be TRBD1 (6 bases). The CDR3 consists of 16 residues. Deletions cut 0 bases from V and 7 bases from J, with 13 bases between. Germline V gene sequence: CDR1 LGHNA, CDR2 YSLEER. This CDR3 is CASSQDTGILNSPLHF. CDR3 bases: TGCGCCAGCAGCCAAGACACAGGGATTCTGAATTCACCCCTCCACTTT.

This sequence joins TRBV12-3 or TRBV12-4 and TRBJ1-1; TRBD1 agrees at 7 bases. The J segment lost 6 bases and the V segment lost 0 bases, leaving 4 bases of the junction unmatched. CDR3 length equals 14 residues. CDR3 nucleotides: TGTGCCAGCAGTTTAGCGGGACAGAGCCCTGAAGCTTTCTTT. It yields the protein CASSLAGQSPEAFF.